These T cell receptor beta chains were read from a single sample in a study of T cells in tuberculosis. Libraries were prepared by immunoSEQ multiplex PCR; TCRdb keeps only in-frame clonotypes and omits some of them. Among 20,000 to 25,000 clones, more than 95% were seen once, and the ten largest hold approximately 6.2%. Sample: PBMCs. These receptors were collected from a donor aged 10-35 years with latent tuberculosis or without tuberculosis infection. The CDR3 runs from the conserved cysteine through the conserved F or W. Each record gives: J gene, CDR3 length, D gene, clone size, V gene, CDR3 protein, CDR3 DNA. The D gene is left open where the match is weak. Size is omitted from some rows. Given values are once, few, many or a class for expanded clones.

j_call: TRBJ2-2; cdr3_length: 14; d_call: .; clone_size: .; v_call: TRBV6-1; cdr3_aa: CASSDSSVTGELFF; cdr3_nt: TGTGCCAGCAGTGATAGTAGCGTCACCGGGGAGCTGTTTTTT
j_call: TRBJ2-2; cdr3_length: 24; d_call: .; clone_size: .; v_call: TRBV9; cdr3_aa: CASSDALGPPGSGQRFIVTGELFF; cdr3_nt: TGTGCCAGCAGCGATGCCCTCGGGCCCCCAGGGTCCGGACAGAGATTTATAGTAACCGGGGAGCTGTTTTTT
j_call: TRBJ1-1; cdr3_length: 19; d_call: TRBD1; clone_size: .; v_call: TRBV28; cdr3_aa: CASSSPASGGGVGNTEAFF; cdr3_nt: TGTGCCAGCAGTTCCCCCGCTTCGGGAGGGGGCGTTGGTAACACTGAAGCTTTCTTT
j_call: TRBJ2-5; cdr3_length: 16; d_call: .; clone_size: .; v_call: TRBV5-4; cdr3_aa: CASSTDLGMGAETQYF; cdr3_nt: TGTGCCAGCAGCACCGACTTGGGCATGGGGGCAGAGACCCAGTACTTC
j_call: TRBJ1-5; cdr3_length: 16; d_call: TRBD1; clone_size: .; v_call: TRBV6-5; cdr3_aa: CASSSWTGDSNQPQHF; cdr3_nt: TGTGCCAGCAGTTCATGGACAGGGGATAGCAATCAGCCCCAGCATTTT
j_call: TRBJ2-2; cdr3_length: 16; d_call: .; clone_size: .; v_call: TRBV6-1; cdr3_aa: CASSEPWASPTGELFF; cdr3_nt: TGTGCCAGCAGTGAACCTTGGGCAAGTCCCACCGGGGAGCTGTTTTTT
j_call: TRBJ2-4; cdr3_length: 16; d_call: TRBD1; clone_size: .; v_call: TRBV9; cdr3_aa: CASSPRQGPNKNIQYF; cdr3_nt: TGTGCCAGCAGCCCGAGACAGGGTCCCAACAAAAACATTCAGTACTTC
j_call: TRBJ1-1; cdr3_length: 14; d_call: TRBD1; clone_size: few; v_call: TRBV12-5; cdr3_aa: CASALGTGGTEAFF; cdr3_nt: TGTGCTAGTGCCCTGGGGACAGGGGGCACTGAAGCTTTCTTT
j_call: TRBJ1-1; cdr3_length: 15; d_call: TRBD1; clone_size: .; v_call: TRBV6-5; cdr3_aa: CASSPTRGLMNEAFF; cdr3_nt: TGTGCCAGCAGTCCCACGAGGGGGCTTATGAATGAAGCTTTCTTT
j_call: TRBJ2-7; cdr3_length: 13; d_call: .; clone_size: .; v_call: TRBV2; cdr3_aa: CASSAHRVYEQYF; cdr3_nt: TGTGCCAGCAGTGCGCACAGAGTCTACGAGCAGTACTTC
j_call: TRBJ1-1; cdr3_length: 13; d_call: .; clone_size: .; v_call: TRBV27; cdr3_aa: CASRTDSHTEAFF; cdr3_nt: TGTGCCAGCAGGACCGACAGTCACACTGAAGCTTTCTTT
j_call: TRBJ2-1; cdr3_length: 16; d_call: .; clone_size: .; v_call: TRBV10-3; cdr3_aa: CAISQPGNFKDNEQFF; cdr3_nt: TGTGCCATCAGTCAGCCAGGGAATTTTAAGGACAATGAGCAGTTCTTC
j_call: TRBJ2-6; cdr3_length: 16; d_call: .; clone_size: .; v_call: TRBV15; cdr3_aa: CATSTRQVSGANVLTF; cdr3_nt: TGTGCCACCAGCACCAGACAGGTTTCTGGGGCCAACGTCCTGACTTTC
j_call: TRBJ2-7; cdr3_length: 16; d_call: .; clone_size: .; v_call: TRBV5-1; cdr3_aa: CASSLARPGRTYEQYF; cdr3_nt: TGCGCCAGCAGCTTGGCCCGGCCAGGGCGCACGTACGAGCAGTACTTC
j_call: TRBJ2-7; cdr3_length: 15; d_call: .; clone_size: .; v_call: TRBV6-5; cdr3_aa: CASSYSAGDAYEQYF; cdr3_nt: TGTGCCAGCAGTTACTCGGCAGGGGATGCCTACGAGCAGTACTTC
j_call: TRBJ1-1; cdr3_length: 15; d_call: .; clone_size: .; v_call: TRBV6-5; cdr3_aa: CASSYSRASNTEAFF; cdr3_nt: TGTGCCAGCAGTTACAGCAGGGCCTCGAACACTGAAGCTTTCTTT
j_call: TRBJ1-1; cdr3_length: 16; d_call: .; clone_size: .; v_call: TRBV4-2; cdr3_aa: CASSQDRGGLNTEAFF; cdr3_nt: TGTGCCAGCAGCCAAGATAGGGGGGGGCTGAACACTGAAGCTTTCTTT
j_call: TRBJ2-2; cdr3_length: 15; d_call: TRBD2; clone_size: .; v_call: TRBV15; cdr3_aa: CATSRQSGGAGELFF; cdr3_nt: TGTGCCACCAGCAGACAAAGCGGGGGGGCTGGGGAGCTGTTTTTT
j_call: TRBJ1-5; cdr3_length: 15; d_call: .; clone_size: once; v_call: TRBV18; cdr3_aa: CASSPPGQGYQPQHF; cdr3_nt: TGTGCCAGCTCACCACCCGGGCAGGGCTATCAGCCCCAGCATTTT
j_call: TRBJ2-7; cdr3_length: 16; d_call: .; clone_size: .; v_call: TRBV5-1; cdr3_aa: CASSLRTDPIPPEQYF; cdr3_nt: TGCGCCAGCAGCTTGAGGACAGACCCGATCCCTCCCGAGCAGTACTTC
j_call: TRBJ1-6; cdr3_length: 12; d_call: .; clone_size: once; v_call: TRBV2; cdr3_aa: CASSGGLSPLHF; cdr3_nt: TGTGCCAGCAGTGGGGGACTATCACCCCTCCACTTT
j_call: TRBJ1-4; cdr3_length: 14; d_call: .; clone_size: .; v_call: TRBV5-1; cdr3_aa: CASSSGRFDEKLFF; cdr3_nt: TGCGCCAGCAGCTCGGGTCGATTCGATGAAAAACTGTTTTTT
j_call: TRBJ1-2; cdr3_length: 15; d_call: .; clone_size: .; v_call: TRBV5-1; cdr3_aa: CASSSGAAIGHGYTF; cdr3_nt: TGCGCCAGCAGCAGCGGGGCCGCCATAGGACATGGCTACACCTTC
j_call: TRBJ1-5; cdr3_length: 17; d_call: TRBD1; clone_size: .; v_call: TRBV6-1; cdr3_aa: CASSAGTDPYSNQPQHF; cdr3_nt: TGTGCCAGCAGTGCGGGGACAGATCCCTATAGCAATCAGCCCCAGCATTTT
j_call: TRBJ2-7; cdr3_length: 13; d_call: .; clone_size: .; v_call: TRBV10-1; cdr3_aa: CATTGTGIHEQYF; cdr3_nt: TGCGCCACCACCGGCACAGGGATCCACGAGCAGTACTTC
j_call: TRBJ2-6; cdr3_length: 16; d_call: TRBD2; clone_size: .; v_call: TRBV2; cdr3_aa: CASRRIGTTGANVLTF; cdr3_nt: TGTGCCAGCAGAAGGATCGGGACTACTGGGGCCAACGTCCTGACTTTC
j_call: TRBJ2-1; cdr3_length: 14; d_call: .; clone_size: .; v_call: TRBV10-3; cdr3_aa: CAIISDAGYNEQFF; cdr3_nt: TGTGCCATCATTTCTGATGCCGGGTACAATGAGCAGTTCTTC
j_call: TRBJ2-7; cdr3_length: 14; d_call: TRBD2; clone_size: .; v_call: TRBV27; cdr3_aa: CASSLSGGGYEQYF; cdr3_nt: TGTGCCAGCAGTTTAAGTGGGGGGGGTTACGAGCAGTACTTC
j_call: TRBJ2-7; cdr3_length: 13; d_call: .; clone_size: .; v_call: TRBV7-7; cdr3_aa: CASSLGQGTEQYF; cdr3_nt: TGTGCCAGCAGCTTAGGGCAGGGGACGGAGCAGTACTTC
j_call: TRBJ2-7; cdr3_length: 15; d_call: TRBD2; clone_size: .; v_call: TRBV9; cdr3_aa: CASSASSGGAREQYF; cdr3_nt: TGTGCCAGCAGCGCCTCTAGCGGGGGGGCTCGTGAGCAGTACTTC
j_call: TRBJ1-1; cdr3_length: 11; d_call: TRBD1; clone_size: .; v_call: TRBV20-1; cdr3_aa: CSADRDREAFF; cdr3_nt: TGCAGTGCTGACCGGGACAGGGAAGCTTTCTTT
j_call: TRBJ1-4; cdr3_length: 12; d_call: .; clone_size: .; v_call: TRBV7-9; cdr3_aa: CASSLESEKLFF; cdr3_nt: TGTGCCAGCAGCTTAGAGAGTGAAAAACTGTTTTTT
j_call: TRBJ2-3; cdr3_length: 15; d_call: .; clone_size: .; v_call: TRBV29-1; cdr3_aa: CSVTHLDRNTDTQYF; cdr3_nt: TGCAGCGTTACTCATTTGGACAGAAACACAGATACGCAGTATTTT
j_call: TRBJ1-1; cdr3_length: 16; d_call: .; clone_size: .; v_call: TRBV6-6; cdr3_aa: CASTIISWGRDTEAFF; cdr3_nt: TGTGCCAGCACCATTATTAGCTGGGGCCGGGACACTGAAGCTTTCTTT
j_call: TRBJ1-1; cdr3_length: 15; d_call: .; clone_size: .; v_call: TRBV30; cdr3_aa: CAWRVIAVWGAEAFF; cdr3_nt: TGTGCCTGGAGAGTAATAGCGGTTTGGGGGGCTGAAGCTTTCTTT
j_call: TRBJ1-1; cdr3_length: 14; d_call: TRBD1; clone_size: .; v_call: TRBV5-1; cdr3_aa: CASSRGQGYTEAFF; cdr3_nt: TGCGCCAGCAGCCGCGGACAGGGGTACACTGAAGCTTTCTTT
j_call: TRBJ2-2; cdr3_length: 17; d_call: TRBD2; clone_size: .; v_call: TRBV7-3; cdr3_aa: CASSPGRVAAHTGELFF; cdr3_nt: TGTGCCAGCAGCCCGGGGAGGGTAGCTGCCCACACCGGGGAGCTGTTTTTT
j_call: TRBJ1-1; cdr3_length: 12; d_call: .; clone_size: .; v_call: TRBV13; cdr3_aa: CASSPGHQKAFF; cdr3_nt: TGTGCCAGCAGTCCAGGACACCAAAAAGCTTTCTTT
j_call: TRBJ2-7; cdr3_length: 17; d_call: TRBD2; clone_size: once; v_call: TRBV7-6; cdr3_aa: CASSSYPAGGGGYEQYF; cdr3_nt: TGTGCCAGCAGCTCCTACCCGGCGGGGGGCGGTGGCTACGAGCAGTACTTC
j_call: TRBJ2-5; cdr3_length: 13; d_call: .; clone_size: few; v_call: TRBV10-2; cdr3_aa: CASSEVSRETQYF; cdr3_nt: TGCGCCAGCAGTGAGGTTTCTCGTGAGACCCAGTACTTC
j_call: TRBJ1-1; cdr3_length: 13; d_call: .; clone_size: .; v_call: TRBV14; cdr3_aa: CASSQVEGAQAFF; cdr3_nt: TGTGCCAGCAGCCAAGTTGAGGGTGCCCAAGCTTTCTTT
j_call: TRBJ1-5; cdr3_length: 21; d_call: .; clone_size: .; v_call: TRBV10-2; cdr3_aa: CASSERVVVKGKRMGNQPQHF; cdr3_nt: TGCGCCAGCAGTGAGCGGGTCGTTGTTAAGGGGAAGAGGATGGGCAATCAGCCCCAGCATTTT
j_call: TRBJ2-7; cdr3_length: 15; d_call: TRBD1; clone_size: .; v_call: TRBV7-2; cdr3_aa: CASRPLGQAGYEQYF; cdr3_nt: TGTGCCAGCAGGCCGTTGGGACAGGCCGGCTACGAGCAGTACTTC
j_call: TRBJ1-2; cdr3_length: 12; d_call: .; clone_size: .; v_call: TRBV19; cdr3_aa: CASRQGDGGYTF; cdr3_nt: TGTGCCAGTAGACAGGGAGACGGCGGCTACACCTTC
j_call: TRBJ2-4; cdr3_length: 22; d_call: TRBD1; clone_size: .; v_call: TRBV30; cdr3_aa: CAWIGARATGTGDLLAKNIQYF; cdr3_nt: TGTGCCTGGATAGGGGCGCGTGCTACCGGGACAGGGGATCTATTGGCCAAAAACATTCAGTACTTC
j_call: TRBJ2-1; cdr3_length: 16; d_call: .; clone_size: .; v_call: TRBV2; cdr3_aa: CASNYRGRTQGNEQFF; cdr3_nt: TGTGCCAGCAACTATAGAGGCCGGACGCAGGGCAATGAGCAGTTCTTC
j_call: TRBJ2-7; cdr3_length: 14; d_call: .; clone_size: .; v_call: TRBV29-1; cdr3_aa: CSVVSTGRPWEQYF; cdr3_nt: TGCAGCGTTGTGAGTACAGGGCGCCCATGGGAGCAGTACTTC
j_call: TRBJ2-1; cdr3_length: 15; d_call: TRBD1; clone_size: .; v_call: TRBV25-1; cdr3_aa: CASSISGQGGHEQFF; cdr3_nt: TGTGCCAGCAGCATATCGGGACAGGGCGGCCATGAGCAGTTCTTC
j_call: TRBJ2-2; cdr3_length: 14; d_call: .; clone_size: .; v_call: TRBV6-6; cdr3_aa: CASSYDRGTGELFF; cdr3_nt: TGTGCCAGCAGTTACGACCGGGGAACCGGGGAGCTGTTTTTT
j_call: TRBJ2-7; cdr3_length: 16; d_call: TRBD1; clone_size: .; v_call: TRBV30; cdr3_aa: CAWSRFRGQADYEQYF; cdr3_nt: TGTGCCTGGAGTCGGTTTCGGGGACAGGCTGACTACGAGCAGTACTTC
j_call: TRBJ1-4; cdr3_length: 18; d_call: .; clone_size: .; v_call: TRBV19; cdr3_aa: CASSTLPRGAAVDEKLFF; cdr3_nt: TGTGCCAGTAGTACCCTGCCCCGGGGGGCAGCTGTCGATGAAAAACTGTTTTTT
j_call: TRBJ1-5; cdr3_length: 16; d_call: TRBD1; clone_size: .; v_call: TRBV2; cdr3_aa: CASSAEQGELNQPQHF; cdr3_nt: TGTGCCAGCAGTGCGGAACAGGGGGAATTGAATCAGCCCCAGCATTTT
j_call: TRBJ2-1; cdr3_length: 17; d_call: .; clone_size: .; v_call: TRBV2; cdr3_aa: CASSELDFWSSYNEQFF; cdr3_nt: TGTGCCAGCAGTGAACTGGACTTCTGGAGCTCCTACAATGAGCAGTTCTTC
j_call: TRBJ1-1; cdr3_length: 14; d_call: .; clone_size: .; v_call: TRBV7-9; cdr3_aa: CASSSTGSNTEAFF; cdr3_nt: TGTGCCAGCAGCTCGACAGGATCGAACACTGAAGCTTTCTTT
j_call: TRBJ2-7; cdr3_length: 15; d_call: .; clone_size: .; v_call: TRBV18; cdr3_aa: CASSPPNRDVYEQYF; cdr3_nt: TGTGCCAGCTCACCACCGAACAGGGATGTATACGAGCAGTACTTC
j_call: TRBJ1-1; cdr3_length: 13; d_call: .; clone_size: .; v_call: TRBV6-1; cdr3_aa: CASSSQGYTEAFF; cdr3_nt: TGTGCCAGCAGTTCCCAGGGGTACACTGAAGCTTTCTTT
j_call: TRBJ1-2; cdr3_length: 15; d_call: TRBD1; clone_size: .; v_call: TRBV7-9; cdr3_aa: CASSSNTGEDYGYTF; cdr3_nt: TGTGCCAGCAGCTCAAATACAGGGGAAGACTATGGCTACACCTTC